This TCR beta chain was retrieved from a study of memory CD8 T cells in hepatitis C reinfection. Indicated time point: pre-reinfection, 55 to 20 weeks before reinfection detection. The sorted cells went straight to TCR sequencing with no prior in vitro expansion. Germline V gene lookup returns CDR1 SGHNT and CDR2 YYREEE (reference sequence). V lost 4 bases and J 3 bases, leaving 16 bases between the germline ends. The CDR3 loop spans 15 amino acids. Assay used: immunoSEQ multiplex PCR; TCRdb lists only in-frame clones, some missing. The repertoire holds over 50,000 clones, with approximately 89% as singletons. Study-level points and caveats: With about 5 donors, public clonotype conclusions could not be definitive.

This clone was picked up a small number of times. Its matching antigen is unknown. Sample: naive CD8+ T cells sorted from blood. The chain links TRBV5-4 to TRBJ2-5; tentatively, D is TRBD1 (6 bases). The clonotype originates from a man between 18 and 29 years old with hepatitis C virus infection. CDR3 nucleotide sequence: TGTGCCAGCAGCGCGCTTGGGGGCTTGGAAGAGACCCAGTACTTC. Its translation is CASSALGGLEETQYF.